This TCR beta chain was identified during a study of blood T cell repertoires in COVID-19 (dated by TCRdb to 2020 to 2021). Turning to the overall study: Samples covering the acute and convalescent phases of COVID-19 were provided by collaborators in the United States, Italy and Spain. The prospective study material was composed of cDNA or gDNA derived from T cells, B-cell-depleted T cells, or PBMCs. The dataset comprised deeply sampled blood TCRbeta repertoires from subjects exposed to, actively infected with, or recovered from COVID-19. The repertoires were released in a freely available public database intended as a resource for research on the immune response to SARS-CoV-2. The samples were drawn from two sources: the first 160 participants of the ongoing ImmuneRACE study, and 1,000 to 1,500 subjects contributed by 6 global collaborators. The sample metadata nearly always contained a de-identified subject ID, COVID-19 status, age in years and sex. Where HLA class I and class II types were available, the types were taken from metadata supplied by the sample provider, not from assay-based typing. On the study overall, not on this receptor specifically: Clinical and demographic metadata were provided uncurated, with the amount varying by source and participant.

TCRbeta CDR3 regions were amplified from genomic DNA using the immunoSEQ Assay, a bias-controlled multiplex PCR. The source study handled its data this way. Within the assay, amplification of reference gene primers was used to estimate how many nucleated cells each sample contained. Sequence reads were collapsed and filtered to measure the absolute abundance of every unique TCRbeta CDR3 rearrangement. For each sample, productive Simpson clonality was calculated as the square root of Simpson's diversity index across productive rearrangements. Here the immuneACCESS table is served through TCRdb, limited to in-frame sequences with V and J called. Missing clones are a known gap in these copies; in checked studies unresolved V genes cover under half, and the rest lacks a known reason. V, J and clone size are taken as reported in that table, and D and trimming were inferred from the DNA itself. Across this sample there are 250,000 to 400,000 clones, with roughly 88% seen only once. Clones ranked in the top ten supply less than 3% of the sample.

A remark on this clone: Its target antigen remains unknown. Per-base quality was not reported, and no clone a single base away is much larger than it.

One collaborating source in Seattle enrolled patients during active infection and followed them longitudinally through the course of disease. Each collaborating institution followed its own protocols to collect whole blood in K2EDTA tubes. For TCRbeta analysis, collaborator samples were shipped as frozen whole blood, as isolated PBMCs, or as DNA extracted from either sample type. Sequences were obtained from peripheral blood. The TCR was taken from a woman aged 30 to 39 with COVID-19, enrolled during active disease.

The nucleotide sequence reads TGTGCCAGCAGCACGAAAGGGGGCTCCTCAGCGACCGGGGAGCTGTTTTTT. Its protein reads: CASSTKGGSSATGELFF. The rearrangement joined TRBV5-4 to TRBJ2-2, with 7 central nucleotides matching TRBD1. Germline trimming amounts to 4 bases on V and 5 bases on J, with 14 as the count of junction bases outside the gene matches. The germline V gene (reference sequence) provides CDR1 SGHNT and CDR2 YYREEE. The CDR3 contains 17 residues, cysteine and phenylalanine counted. Solely the CDR3 DNA is kept, with 51 bases framed from the first base.